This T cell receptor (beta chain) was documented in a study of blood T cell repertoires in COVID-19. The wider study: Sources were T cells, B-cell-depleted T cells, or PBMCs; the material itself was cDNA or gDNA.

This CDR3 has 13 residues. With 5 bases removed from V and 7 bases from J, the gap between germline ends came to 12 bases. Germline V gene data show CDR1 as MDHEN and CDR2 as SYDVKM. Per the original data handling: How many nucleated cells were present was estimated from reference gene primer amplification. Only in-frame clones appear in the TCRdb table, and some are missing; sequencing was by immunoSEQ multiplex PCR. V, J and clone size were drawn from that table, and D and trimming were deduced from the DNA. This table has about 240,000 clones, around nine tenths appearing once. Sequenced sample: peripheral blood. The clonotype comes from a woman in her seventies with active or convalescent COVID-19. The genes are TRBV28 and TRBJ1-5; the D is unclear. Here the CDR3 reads CASSTNWQQPQHF. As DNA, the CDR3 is TGTGCCAGCAGTACAAATTGGCAGCAGCCCCAGCATTTT.